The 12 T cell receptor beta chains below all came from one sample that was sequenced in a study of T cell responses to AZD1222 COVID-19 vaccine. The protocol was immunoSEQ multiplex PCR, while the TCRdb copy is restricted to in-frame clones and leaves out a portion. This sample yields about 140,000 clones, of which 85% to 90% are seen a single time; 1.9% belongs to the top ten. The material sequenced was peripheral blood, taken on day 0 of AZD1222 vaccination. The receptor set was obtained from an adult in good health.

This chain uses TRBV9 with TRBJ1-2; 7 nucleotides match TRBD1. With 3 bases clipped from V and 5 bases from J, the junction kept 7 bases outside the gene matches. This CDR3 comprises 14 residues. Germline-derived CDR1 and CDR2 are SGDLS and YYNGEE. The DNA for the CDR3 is TGTGCCAGCAGCGAGGGGGACAGCGGATATGGCTACACCTTC. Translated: CASSEGDSGYGYTF.

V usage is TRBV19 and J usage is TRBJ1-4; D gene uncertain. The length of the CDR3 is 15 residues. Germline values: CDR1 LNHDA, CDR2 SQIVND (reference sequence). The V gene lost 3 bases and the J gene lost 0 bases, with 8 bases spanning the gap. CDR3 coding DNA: TGTGCCAGTAGTATCCACATTACAACTAATGAAAAACTGTTTTTT. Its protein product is CASSIHITTNEKLFF.

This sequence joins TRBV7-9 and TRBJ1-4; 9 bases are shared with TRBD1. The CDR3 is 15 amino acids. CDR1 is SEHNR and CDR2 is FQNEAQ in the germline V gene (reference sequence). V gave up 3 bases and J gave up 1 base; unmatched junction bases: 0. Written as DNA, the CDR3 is TGTGCCAGCAGCTTGGACAGGGGAACTAATGAAAAACTGTTTTTT. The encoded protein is CASSLDRGTNEKLFF.

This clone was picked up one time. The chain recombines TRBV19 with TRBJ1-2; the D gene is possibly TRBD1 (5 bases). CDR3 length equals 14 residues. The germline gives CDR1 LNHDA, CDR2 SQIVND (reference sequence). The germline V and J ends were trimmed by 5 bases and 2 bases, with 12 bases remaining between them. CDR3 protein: CASSPGTANYGYTF. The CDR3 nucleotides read TGTGCCAGTAGTCCTGGGACCGCGAACTATGGCTACACCTTC. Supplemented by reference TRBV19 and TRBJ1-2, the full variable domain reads DGGITQSPKYLFRKEGQNVTLSCEQNLNHDAMYWYRQDPGQGLRLIYYSQIVNDFQKGDIAEGYSVSREKKESFPLTVTSAQKNPTAFYLCASSPGTANYGYTFGSGTRLTVV.

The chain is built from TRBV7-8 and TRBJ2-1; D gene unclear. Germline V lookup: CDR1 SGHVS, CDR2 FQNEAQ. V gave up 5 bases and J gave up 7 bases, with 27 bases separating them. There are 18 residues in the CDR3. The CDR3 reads CASSPRPPLAAPSNEQFF. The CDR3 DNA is TGTGCCAGCAGCCCAAGACCCCCATTGGCGGCCCCTTCGAATGAGCAGTTCTTC.

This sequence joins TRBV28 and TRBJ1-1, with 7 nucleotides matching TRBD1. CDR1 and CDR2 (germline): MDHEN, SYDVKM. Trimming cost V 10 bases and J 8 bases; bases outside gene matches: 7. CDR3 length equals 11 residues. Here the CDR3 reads CATHDREEAFF. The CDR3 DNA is TGTGCCACTCATGACAGGGAGGAAGCTTTCTTT.

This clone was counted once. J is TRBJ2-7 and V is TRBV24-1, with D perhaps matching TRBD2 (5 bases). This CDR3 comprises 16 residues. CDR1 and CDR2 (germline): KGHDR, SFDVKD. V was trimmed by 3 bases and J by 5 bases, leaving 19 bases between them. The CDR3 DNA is TGTGCCACCAGTGATAAGAGGGCAGCCCCGCGAGACGAGCAGTACTTC. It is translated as CATSDKRAAPRDEQYF.

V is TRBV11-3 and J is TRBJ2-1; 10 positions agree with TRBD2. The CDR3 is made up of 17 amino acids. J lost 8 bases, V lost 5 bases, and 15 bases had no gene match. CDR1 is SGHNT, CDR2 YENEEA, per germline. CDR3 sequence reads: CASSPRAGGIVGDEQFF. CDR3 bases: TGTGCCAGCAGCCCCCGAGCGGGAGGGATCGTTGGGGATGAGCAGTTCTTC.

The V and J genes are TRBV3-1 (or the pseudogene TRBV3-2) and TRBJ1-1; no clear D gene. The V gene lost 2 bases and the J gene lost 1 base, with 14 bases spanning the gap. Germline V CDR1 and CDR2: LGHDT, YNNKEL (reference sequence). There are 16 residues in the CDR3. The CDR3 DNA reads TGTGCCAGCAGCCAAAAGTGGGCTGTCAAGAACACTGAAGCTTTCTTT. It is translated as CASSQKWAVKNTEAFF.

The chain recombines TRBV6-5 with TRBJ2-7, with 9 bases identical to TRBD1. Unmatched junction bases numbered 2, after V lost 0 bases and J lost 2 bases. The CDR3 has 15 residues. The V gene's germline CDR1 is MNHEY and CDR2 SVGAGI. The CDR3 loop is CASSYSRTGAYEQYF. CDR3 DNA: TGTGCCAGCAGTTACTCGCGGACAGGGGCCTACGAGCAGTACTTC.

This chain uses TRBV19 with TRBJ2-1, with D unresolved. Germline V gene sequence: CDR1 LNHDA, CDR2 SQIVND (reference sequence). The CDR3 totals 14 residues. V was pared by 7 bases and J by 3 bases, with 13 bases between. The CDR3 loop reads CASNSAEDYNEQFF. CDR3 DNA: TGTGCCAGTAACTCGGCTGAGGACTACAATGAGCAGTTCTTC.

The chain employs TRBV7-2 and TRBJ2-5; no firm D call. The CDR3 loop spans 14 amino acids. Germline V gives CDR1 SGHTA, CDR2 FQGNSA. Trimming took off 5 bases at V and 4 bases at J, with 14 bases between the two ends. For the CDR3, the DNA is TGTGCCAGCAGCAAACACTTCCTCCTAGAGACCCAGTACTTC. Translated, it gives CASSKHFLLETQYF.